The rows below give T cell receptor beta chains drawn from one sample of a study of blood T cell repertoires in COVID-19. Data came from immunoSEQ multiplex PCR; TCRdb stores just in-frame clones and leaves some out. The data show around 700,000 clones, 75% to 90% seen once. What was sequenced was peripheral blood. These receptors originate from a woman aged 18-29 years with acute or convalescent COVID-19. Both conserved end residues are part of each CDR3. Fields, in order: V gene, clone size, J gene, D gene, CDR3 DNA, CDR3 protein. The D gene is left open where the match is weak. The size of a clone is reported for some rows only, either as once, few or many, or as a class for expanded clones.

TRBV9	.	TRBJ2-7	.	TGTGCCAGCAGCGATGGCGGCGAGCAGTACTTC	CASSDGGEQYF
TRBV18	once	TRBJ2-5	.	TGTGCCAGCTCACCGTACGGGGAACAAGAGACCCAGTACTTC	CASSPYGEQETQYF
TRBV7-9	.	TRBJ1-4	TRBD1	TGTGCCAGCAGACCGCTCGACGGACAGGGGGGGGAAAAACTGTTTTTT	CASRPLDGQGGEKLFF
TRBV30	.	TRBJ2-7	TRBD2	TGTGCCTGGAAGGCTAGCGGGGGAAAGAATCGAATCCCGAGCTCCTACGAGCAGTACTTC	CAWKASGGKNRIPSSYEQYF
TRBV19	.	TRBJ1-2	.	TGTGCCAGTAGTCTGGGACACGGGTATGGCTACACCTTC	CASSLGHGYGYTF
TRBV6-5	.	TRBJ1-2	.	TGTGCCAGCAGTTACAGGCAGGGTTCCATTGGCTACACCTTC	CASSYRQGSIGYTF
TRBV19	.	TRBJ2-1	.	TGTGCCAGTAGGGACAGGGAGGGCTACAATGAGCAGTTCTTC	CASRDREGYNEQFF
TRBV19	.	TRBJ1-4	.	TGTGCCAGTAGTACCGGGTATAATGAAAAACTGTTTTTT	CASSTGYNEKLFF
TRBV19	.	TRBJ1-4	TRBD1	TGTGCCAGTAGTATGCCGGGACAGGGAGGTGCGGCTTATGAAAAACTGTTTTTT	CASSMPGQGGAAYEKLFF
TRBV7-9	.	TRBJ1-2	.	TGTGCCACCCGGGAGGATGCTAACTATGGCTACACCTTC	CATREDANYGYTF
TRBV2	.	TRBJ1-5	.	TGTGCCAGCAGCCAGGGTAATCAGCCCCAGCATTTT	CASSQGNQPQHF
TRBV19	.	TRBJ2-1	.	TGTGCCAGTAGTAAAGGGGGGGGTGTCTCCAATGAGCAGTTCTTC	CASSKGGGVSNEQFF
TRBV7-9	.	TRBJ2-5	.	TGTGCCAGCAGTAGGAAACCGGGACTGCGCAAAGAGACCCAGTACTTC	CASSRKPGLRKETQYF
TRBV2	.	TRBJ1-1	.	TGTGCCAGCAGCCTACAGGCTTACACTGAAGCTTTCTTT	CASSLQAYTEAFF
TRBV19	.	TRBJ1-3	TRBD1	TGTGCCAGTAAGGGACAGGGGGCTGGATCTGGAAACACCATATATTTT	CASKGQGAGSGNTIYF
TRBV18	.	TRBJ1-4	.	TGTGCCAGCTCACGAGTCCAGGGAACTAATGAAAAACTGTTTTTT	CASSRVQGTNEKLFF
TRBV4-1	.	TRBJ1-4	.	TGCGCCAGCAGCCAGCGGGGGGGGACTGAAAAACTGTTTTTT	CASSQRGGTEKLFF
TRBV18	.	TRBJ1-2	.	TGTGCCAGCTCACCAGGGCTTTCTTGGTATGGCTACACCTTC	CASSPGLSWYGYTF
TRBV7-3	.	TRBJ2-1	.	TGTGCCAGCAGCTTTACGGGAGAGGGCGAGCAGTTCTTC	CASSFTGEGEQFF
TRBV27	.	TRBJ1-1	.	TGTGCCAGCAGTTCCTACAGATATCACACTGAAGCTTTCTTT	CASSSYRYHTEAFF
TRBV7-2	.	TRBJ2-7	TRBD2	TGTGCCAGCAGCTTAGACGGGGGGGCCTACGAGCAGTACTTC	CASSLDGGAYEQYF
TRBV4-3	.	TRBJ2-2	TRBD2	TGCGCCAGCAGCCAAGATTTAGCGGGGGGTACCGGGGAGCTGTTTTTT	CASSQDLAGGTGELFF
TRBV5-4	.	TRBJ1-1	TRBD1	TGTGCCAGCAACCAGGACAGGGGTTCGAACACTGAAGCTTTCTTT	CASNQDRGSNTEAFF
TRBV24-1	.	TRBJ2-7	.	TGTGCCACCAGTGATCCGCGGGAACCCACCTACGAGCAGTACTTC	CATSDPREPTYEQYF
TRBV9	.	TRBJ1-1	TRBD1	TGTGCCAGCAGCGGCCGACAGGGGACGAACACTGAAGCTTTCTTT	CASSGRQGTNTEAFF
TRBV7-3	.	TRBJ2-3	TRBD2	TGTGCCAGCACCCTCGGCGGGGGGGCAGATACGCAGTATTTT	CASTLGGGADTQYF
TRBV19	.	TRBJ1-1	.	TGTGCCAGTAGTATACAGTATAAGAACACTGAAGCTTTCTTT	CASSIQYKNTEAFF
TRBV6-5	.	TRBJ2-1	TRBD2	TGTGCCAGCAGCATCACTAGCGGTCTATACAATGAGCAGTTCTTC	CASSITSGLYNEQFF
TRBV2	once	TRBJ2-7	TRBD1	TGTGCCAGCAGTGACAGGACAGGGTTCTACGAGCAGTACTTC	CASSDRTGFYEQYF
TRBV7-8	.	TRBJ2-5	TRBD1	TGTGCCAGCAGCTTAACCCCGACAGGGGTAGAGACCCAGTACTTC	CASSLTPTGVETQYF
TRBV15	.	TRBJ2-1	TRBD2	TGTGCCACCAGCCTCACTAGCGGGGGCTCCTACAATGAGCAGTTCTTC	CATSLTSGGSYNEQFF
TRBV29-1	.	TRBJ1-4	.	TGCAGCGTCACGGGGTGGTACAATGAAAAACTGTTTTTT	CSVTGWYNEKLFF
TRBV11-2	.	TRBJ1-1	TRBD1	TGTGCCAGCAGCCCGAGACAGGGATCGGTGGTCACTGAAGCTTTCTTT	CASSPRQGSVVTEAFF
TRBV18	.	TRBJ2-3	.	TGTGCCAGCTCATTTTCCCGGGATACGCAGTATTTT	CASSFSRDTQYF
TRBV9	.	TRBJ2-7	TRBD1	TGTGCCAGCAGCCTTGAGGAGGGGACAGGGCCTTCCTACGAGCAGTACTTC	CASSLEEGTGPSYEQYF